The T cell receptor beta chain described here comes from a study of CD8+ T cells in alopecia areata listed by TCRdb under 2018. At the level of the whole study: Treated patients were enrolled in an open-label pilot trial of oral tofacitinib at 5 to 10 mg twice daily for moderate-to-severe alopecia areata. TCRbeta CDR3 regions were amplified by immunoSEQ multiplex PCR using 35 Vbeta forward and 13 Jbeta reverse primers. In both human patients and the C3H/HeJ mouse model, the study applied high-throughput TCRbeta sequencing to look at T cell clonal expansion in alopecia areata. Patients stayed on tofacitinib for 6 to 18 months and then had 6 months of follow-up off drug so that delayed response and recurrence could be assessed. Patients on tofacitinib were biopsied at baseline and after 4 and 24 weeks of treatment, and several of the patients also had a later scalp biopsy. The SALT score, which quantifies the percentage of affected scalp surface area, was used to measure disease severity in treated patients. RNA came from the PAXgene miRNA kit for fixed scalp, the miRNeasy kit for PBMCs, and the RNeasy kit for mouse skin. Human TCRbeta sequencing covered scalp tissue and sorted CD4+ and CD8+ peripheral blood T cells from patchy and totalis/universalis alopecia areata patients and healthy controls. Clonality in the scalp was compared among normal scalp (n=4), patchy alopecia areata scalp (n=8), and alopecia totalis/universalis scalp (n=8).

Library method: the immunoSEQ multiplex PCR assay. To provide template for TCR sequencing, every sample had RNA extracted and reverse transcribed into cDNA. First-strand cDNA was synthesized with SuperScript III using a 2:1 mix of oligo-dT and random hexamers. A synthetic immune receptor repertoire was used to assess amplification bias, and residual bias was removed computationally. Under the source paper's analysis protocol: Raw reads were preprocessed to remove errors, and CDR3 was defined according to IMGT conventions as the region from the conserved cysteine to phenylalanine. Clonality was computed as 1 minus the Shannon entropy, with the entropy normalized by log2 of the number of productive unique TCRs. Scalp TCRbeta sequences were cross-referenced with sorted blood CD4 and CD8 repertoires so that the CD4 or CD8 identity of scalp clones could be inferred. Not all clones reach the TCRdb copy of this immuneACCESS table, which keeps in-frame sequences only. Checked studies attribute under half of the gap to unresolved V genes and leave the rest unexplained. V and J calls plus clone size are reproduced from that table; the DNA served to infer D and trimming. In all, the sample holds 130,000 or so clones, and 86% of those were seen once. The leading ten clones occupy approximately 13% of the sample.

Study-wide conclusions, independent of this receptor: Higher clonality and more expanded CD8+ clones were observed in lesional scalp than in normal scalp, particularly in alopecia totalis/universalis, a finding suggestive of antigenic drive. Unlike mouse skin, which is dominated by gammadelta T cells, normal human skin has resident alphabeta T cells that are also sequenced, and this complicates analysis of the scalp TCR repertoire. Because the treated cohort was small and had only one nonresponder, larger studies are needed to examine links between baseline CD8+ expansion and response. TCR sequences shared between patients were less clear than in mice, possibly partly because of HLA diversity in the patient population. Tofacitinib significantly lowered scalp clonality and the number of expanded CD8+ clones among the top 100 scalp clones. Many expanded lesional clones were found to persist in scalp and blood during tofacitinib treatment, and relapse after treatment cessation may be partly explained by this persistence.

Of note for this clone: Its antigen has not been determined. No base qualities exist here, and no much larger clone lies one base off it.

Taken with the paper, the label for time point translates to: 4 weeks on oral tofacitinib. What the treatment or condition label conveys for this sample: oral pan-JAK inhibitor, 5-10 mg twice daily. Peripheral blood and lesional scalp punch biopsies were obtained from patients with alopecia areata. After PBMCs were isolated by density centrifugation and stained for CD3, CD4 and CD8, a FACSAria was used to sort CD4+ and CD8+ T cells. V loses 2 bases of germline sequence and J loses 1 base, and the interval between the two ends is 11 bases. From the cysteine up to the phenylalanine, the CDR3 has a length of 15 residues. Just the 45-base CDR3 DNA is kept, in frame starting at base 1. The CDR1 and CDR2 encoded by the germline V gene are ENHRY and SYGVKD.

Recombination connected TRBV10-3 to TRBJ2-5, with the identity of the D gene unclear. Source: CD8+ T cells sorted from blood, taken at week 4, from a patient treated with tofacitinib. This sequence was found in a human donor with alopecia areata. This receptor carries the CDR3 CAISEISSRQETQYF. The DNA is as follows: TGTGCCATCAGTGAGATTTCTTCTCGCCAAGAGACCCAGTACTTC.